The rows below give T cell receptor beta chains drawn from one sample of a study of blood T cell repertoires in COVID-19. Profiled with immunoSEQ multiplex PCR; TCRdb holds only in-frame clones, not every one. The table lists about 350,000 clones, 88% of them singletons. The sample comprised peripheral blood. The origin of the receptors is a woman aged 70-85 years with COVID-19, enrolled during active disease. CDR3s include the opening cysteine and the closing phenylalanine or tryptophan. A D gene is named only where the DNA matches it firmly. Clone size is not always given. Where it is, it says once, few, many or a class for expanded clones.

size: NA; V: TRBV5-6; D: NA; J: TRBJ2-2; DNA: TGTGCCAGCAGCTCCCCAGGGGATACGAACACCGGGGAGCTGTTTTTT; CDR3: CASSSPGDTNTGELFF
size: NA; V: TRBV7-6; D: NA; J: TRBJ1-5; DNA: TGTGCCAGCAGCTTAAACGAGGGCAGCAATCAGCCCCAGCATTTT; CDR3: CASSLNEGSNQPQHF
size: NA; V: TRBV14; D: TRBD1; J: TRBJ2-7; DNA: TGTGCCAGCAGCCAAAAAGGGTCGGGACAGGGGAGCCACGAGCAGTACTTC; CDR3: CASSQKGSGQGSHEQYF
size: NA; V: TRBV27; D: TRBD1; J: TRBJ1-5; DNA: TGTGCCAGCAGTCCGGGACAGGGAGGCAATCAGCCCCAGCATTTT; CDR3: CASSPGQGGNQPQHF
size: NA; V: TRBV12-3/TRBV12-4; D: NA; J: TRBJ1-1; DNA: TGTGCCAGCAGCTCGACAGGATTGGGTGGCGCTTTCTTT; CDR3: CASSSTGLGGAFF
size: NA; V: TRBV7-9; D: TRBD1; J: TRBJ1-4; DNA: TGTGCCAGCAGCTTAAGCGCTGGCACAGGGGTTGGTGAAAAACTGTTTTTT; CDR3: CASSLSAGTGVGEKLFF
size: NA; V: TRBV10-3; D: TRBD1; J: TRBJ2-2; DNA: TGTGCCATCAGTGATTTTTGGACAGGGGGCGCGGTTGACACCGGGGAGCTGTTTTTT; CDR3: CAISDFWTGGAVDTGELFF
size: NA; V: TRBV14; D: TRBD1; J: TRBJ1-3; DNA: TGTGCCAGCAGCCAACCGACAGGGGCGGGAAACACCATATATTTT; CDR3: CASSQPTGAGNTIYF
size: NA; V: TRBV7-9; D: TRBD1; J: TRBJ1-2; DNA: TGTGCCAGCAGCTTAGTCTTGATGGTAGGACAGGGGGACTATGGCTACACCTTC; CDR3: CASSLVLMVGQGDYGYTF
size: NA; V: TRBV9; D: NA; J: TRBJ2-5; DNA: TGTGCCAGCAGCGTAGGGGGCTTCGTCCAAGAGACCCAGTACTTC; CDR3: CASSVGGFVQETQYF
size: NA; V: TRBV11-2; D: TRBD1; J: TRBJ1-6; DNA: TGTGCCAGCAGCCCCCGACAGGGGGCTATCTATAATTCACCCCTCCACTTT; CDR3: CASSPRQGAIYNSPLHF
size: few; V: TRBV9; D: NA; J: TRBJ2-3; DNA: TGTGCCAGCAGCCCCCGACAGGACACAGATACGCAGTATTTT; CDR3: CASSPRQDTDTQYF
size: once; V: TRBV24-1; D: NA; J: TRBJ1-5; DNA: TGTGCCACCAGTGACGGACAGCCCTCAGGTAATCAGCCCCAGCATTTT; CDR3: CATSDGQPSGNQPQHF
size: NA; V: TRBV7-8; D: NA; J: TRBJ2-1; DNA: TGTGCCAGCAGTATAATTCCGGGGAGCTCCTACAATGAGCAGTTCTTC; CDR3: CASSIIPGSSYNEQFF
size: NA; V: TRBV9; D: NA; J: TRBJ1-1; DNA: TGTGCCTCAGGAATCTATGAGCAGAACACTGAAGCTTTCTTT; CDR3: CASGIYEQNTEAFF
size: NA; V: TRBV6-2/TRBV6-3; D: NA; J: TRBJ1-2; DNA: TGTGCCAGCAGTTCGATAGGAGCCCCTAACTATGGCTACACCTTC; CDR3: CASSSIGAPNYGYTF
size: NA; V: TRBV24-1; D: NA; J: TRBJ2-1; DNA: TGTGCCGCGAGTCAGGGTGGTGGAGAGTACAATGAGCAGTTCTTC; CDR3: CAASQGGGEYNEQFF
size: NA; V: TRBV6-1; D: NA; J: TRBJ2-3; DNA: TGTGCCAGCAGTGAGTCGGATACGCAGTATTTT; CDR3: CASSESDTQYF
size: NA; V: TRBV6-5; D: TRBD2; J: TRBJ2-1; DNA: TGTGCCAGCAGTTCGAGCCTGAGCGGGGGCTTTTATGAGCAGTTCTTC; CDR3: CASSSSLSGGFYEQFF
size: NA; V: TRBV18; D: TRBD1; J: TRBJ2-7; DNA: TGTGCCAGCTCGTCCTTAACCGGGACAGGGCCCTACGAGCAGTACTTC; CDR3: CASSSLTGTGPYEQYF
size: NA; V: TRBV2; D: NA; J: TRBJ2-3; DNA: TGTGCCAGCAGGACAGCTACTAGCACAGATACGCAGTATTTT; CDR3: CASRTATSTDTQYF
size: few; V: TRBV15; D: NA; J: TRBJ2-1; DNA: TGTGCCACCAGCAGAGAGACTTCATACGGGTACAATGAGCAGTTCTTC; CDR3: CATSRETSYGYNEQFF
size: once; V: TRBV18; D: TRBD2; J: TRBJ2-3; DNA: TGTGCCAGCTCACCCGCCTTCCAGCGGGGGGCGCATACGCAGTATTTT; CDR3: CASSPAFQRGAHTQYF
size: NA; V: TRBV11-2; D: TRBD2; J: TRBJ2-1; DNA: TGTGCCAGCAGCTTGGGTCGGGGGGGTAGTGAGCAGTTCTTC; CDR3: CASSLGRGGSEQFF
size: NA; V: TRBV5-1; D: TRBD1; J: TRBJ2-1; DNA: TGCGCCAGCAGCCCTCGGACAGGGGCGGGCAATGAGCAGTTCTTC; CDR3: CASSPRTGAGNEQFF
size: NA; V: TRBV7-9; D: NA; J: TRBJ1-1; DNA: TGTGCCAGCAGCTTAGTTCAGGGCTGGGACACTGAAGCTTTCTTT; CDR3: CASSLVQGWDTEAFF
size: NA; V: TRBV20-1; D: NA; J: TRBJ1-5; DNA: TGCAGTGCTAGTCGGGAATTCAATCAGCCCCAGCATTTT; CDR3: CSASREFNQPQHF
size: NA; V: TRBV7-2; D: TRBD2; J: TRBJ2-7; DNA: TGTGCCAGCAGCTTAGACTCAGCGGGGGGGTACGAGCAGTACTTC; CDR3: CASSLDSAGGYEQYF
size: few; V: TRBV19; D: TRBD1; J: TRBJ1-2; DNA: TGTGCCAGTAGTGCGACGGACAGGGGCATGTATGGCTACACCTTC; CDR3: CASSATDRGMYGYTF
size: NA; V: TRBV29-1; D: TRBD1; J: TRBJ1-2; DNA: TGCAGCGCTCCTACGGACAGGGCTAACTATGGCTACACCTTC; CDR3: CSAPTDRANYGYTF
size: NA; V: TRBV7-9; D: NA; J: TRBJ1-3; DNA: TGTGCCAGCAGCTTAACAGCCAGCTCTGGAAACACCATATATTTT; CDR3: CASSLTASSGNTIYF
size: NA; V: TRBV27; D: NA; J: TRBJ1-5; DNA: TGTGCCAGCAGCCCCAGGGGCAATCAGCCCCAGCATTTT; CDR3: CASSPRGNQPQHF
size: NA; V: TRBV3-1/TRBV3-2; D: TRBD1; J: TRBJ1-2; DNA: TGTGCCAGCAGCCGGGAAACAGGGGGCAGTTCTAACTATGGCTACACCTTC; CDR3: CASSRETGGSSNYGYTF
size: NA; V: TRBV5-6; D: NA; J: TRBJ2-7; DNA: TGTGCCAGCAGCTTGTGGGGACAAGCCTACGAGCAGTACTTC; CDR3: CASSLWGQAYEQYF
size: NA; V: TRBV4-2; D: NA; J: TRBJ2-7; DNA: TGTGCCAGCAGCCATGCTAACCTTGGACAGAAGACCTACGAGCAGTACTTC; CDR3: CASSHANLGQKTYEQYF
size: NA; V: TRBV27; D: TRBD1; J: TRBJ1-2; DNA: TGTGCCAGCAGTTTACTTAGACAGGGGGTAGAGGGCTACACCTTC; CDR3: CASSLLRQGVEGYTF
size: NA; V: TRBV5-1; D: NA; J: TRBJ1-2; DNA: TGCGCCAGCAGCTTGTCGGGGAGCTCTAACTATGGCTACACCTTC; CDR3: CASSLSGSSNYGYTF
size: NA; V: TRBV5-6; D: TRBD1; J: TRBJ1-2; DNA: TGTGCCAGCAGACTGACAGGGAACTATGGCTACACCTTC; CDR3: CASRLTGNYGYTF
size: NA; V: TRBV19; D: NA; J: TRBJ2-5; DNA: TGTGCCAGTAGTATGAGCCTGCAAGAGACCCAGTACTTC; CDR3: CASSMSLQETQYF
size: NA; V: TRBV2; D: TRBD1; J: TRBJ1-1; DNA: TGTGCCAGCAGTGAAGAGGGGGACAGGGGGCGGACTGAAGCTTTCTTT; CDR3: CASSEEGDRGRTEAFF
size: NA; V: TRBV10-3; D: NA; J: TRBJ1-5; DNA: TGTGCCACAGGGGATCAGCCCCAGCATTTT; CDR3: CATGDQPQHF
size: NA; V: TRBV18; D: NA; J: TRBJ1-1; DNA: TGTGCCAGCTCACCACCGCCTCGAGGACAGAACACTGAAGCTTTCTTT; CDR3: CASSPPPRGQNTEAFF
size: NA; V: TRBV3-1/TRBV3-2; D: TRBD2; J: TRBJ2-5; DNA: TGTGCCAGCAGCCAGGGGGGGATAGCGGGGAAGGCCCAGTACTTC; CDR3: CASSQGGIAGKAQYF
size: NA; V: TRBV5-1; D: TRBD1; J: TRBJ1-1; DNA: TGCGCCAGCAGCCCCAGACAGGGGAACACTGAAGCTTTCTTT; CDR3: CASSPRQGNTEAFF
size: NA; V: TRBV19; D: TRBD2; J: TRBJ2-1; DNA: TGTGCCAGTAGTATTGGTCTAGCGGGGGGGAGAGAGCAGTTCTTC; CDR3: CASSIGLAGGREQFF
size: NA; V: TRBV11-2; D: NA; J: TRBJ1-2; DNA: TGTGCCAGCAGCGCCCGGCAGGGTAACGATGGCTACACCTTC; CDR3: CASSARQGNDGYTF